This passage covers 26 T cell receptor beta chains from one sample sequenced in a study of T-cell reconstitution after alpha-beta-depleted transplantation in children (dated by TCRdb to 2016 to 2017). The treatment or condition label of this sample denotes: allogeneic hematopoietic cell transplantation with graft depleted of TCRalphabeta T cells and CD19 B cells. The method behind the library was PCR. Reads for this sample came from an Illumina HiSeq 2500. Molecular barcoding was employed in the preparation of TCR libraries, with unique molecular identifiers being used to normalize TCRbeta repertoire quantification. The raw public reads went through TCRdb reprocessing: fastp at Q25, MiXCR clone calling, in-frame beta chains kept. When rows share a CDR3 protein, they turn into one entry using the most common DNA and genes. This sample has around 300,000 distinct CDR3 sequences in its table, and around 10% of those were observed once. Around 22% of the sample belongs to the ten largest clones.

The specimen comprised peripheral blood, sampled 180 days after TCRalphabeta/CD19-depleted stem cell transplant. Receptors originate from a male patient between 2 and 9 years old who had a stem cell transplant for chronic granulomatous disease, so the T cells may come from the graft donor.

The CDR3 DNA reads TGTGCCAGCAGCCCACGGGGAGCGGGAGGGCTAAGCACAGATACGCAGTATTTT. Translated: CASSPRGAGGLSTDTQYF. The chain couples TRBV5-4 to TRBJ2-3, with 10 nucleotides matching TRBD2. This CDR3 is built from 18 residues. V lost 4 bases and J lost 0; bases outside the gene matches: 11. Germline CDR1 SGHNT, CDR2 YYREEE (reference sequence).

A note on this clonotype: A much larger clone lies one base from this, so it may be a read error. The rearrangement joins TRBV29-1 to TRBJ2-1, with TRBD2 as a possible D gene (5 bases). This CDR3 has 14 residues. Looked up from germline, CDR1 is SQVTM and CDR2 is ANQGSEA. V was clipped by 3 bases and J by 8 bases, with 17 bases between them. The CDR3 nucleotides are TGCAGCGTTGACGGGATAGGGTCTCTCGATGAGCAGTTCTTC. Its translation: CSVDGIGSLDEQFF.

This clonotype was counted ten times or more. V and J are TRBV20-1 and TRBJ2-5, with D possibly called TRBD1 or TRBD2 (5 bases each). CDR1 and CDR2 (germline): DFQATT, SNEGSKA (reference sequence). The V and J ends lost 4 bases and 2 bases respectively, with 20 bases between them. The CDR3 consists of 16 residues. CDR3 amino acids: CSATIASPREQETQYF. In DNA, the CDR3 is TGCAGTGCTACAATTGCTAGCCCCAGGGAACAAGAGACCCAGTACTTC.

This chain links TRBV7-9 with TRBJ1-3, with D unresolved. The ends were cut back, 4 bases at V and 4 bases at J, with 11 bases in the middle. Germline V gene lookup returns CDR1 SEHNR and CDR2 FQNEAQ (reference sequence). This CDR3 has 14 amino acids. Here the CDR3 reads CASSSYDLGNTIYF. The CDR3 DNA is TGTGCCAGCAGCTCCTACGACTTAGGAAACACCATATATTTT.

This clonotype has at least ten counts. The gene calls are TRBV19 and TRBJ2-3; D possibly corresponds to TRBD2 (6 bases). Looked up from germline, CDR1 is LNHDA and CDR2 is SQIVND (reference sequence). The CDR3 contains 12 residues. V was cut by 9 bases and J by 0 bases, with 7 bases left in between. The DNA for the CDR3 is TGTGCCAGCGGAGGGAGCACAGATACGCAGTATTTT. Its protein is CASGGSTDTQYF.

Many counts were recorded for this clonotype. The J gene is TRBJ2-1, the V gene TRBV7-2; perhaps D is TRBD1 or TRBD2 (6 bases each). The CDR3 is 17 amino acids. Germline assignment: CDR1 SGHTA and CDR2 FQGNSA. Between the trimmed V and J ends, which lost 2 bases and 1 base, there was a span of 15 bases. The CDR3 sequence: CASSLQVGGLSYNEQFF. DNA of the CDR3: TGTGCCAGCAGCTTACAGGTGGGGGGCCTATCCTACAATGAGCAGTTCTTC.

This clonotype came up many times. The V call is TRBV5-1, the J call TRBJ1-5, with 7 nucleotides matching TRBD1. Germline V CDR1 and CDR2: SGHRS, YFSETQ. V shed 4 bases, J shed 2 bases, and the junction held 3 bases outside the gene matches. The CDR3 runs 14 residues. The DNA of the CDR3 is TGCGCCAGCAGCGACGGACAGGGCAATCAGCCCCAGCATTTT. Translated: CASSDGQGNQPQHF. Based on the CDR3 plus reference TRBV5-1 and TRBJ1-5, the full variable domain is KAGVTQTPRYLIKTRGQQVTLSCSPISGHRSVSWYQQTPGQGLQFLFEYFSETQRNKGNFPGRFSGRQFSNSRSEMNVSTLELGDSALYLCASSDGQGNQPQHFGDGTRLSIL.

This clonotype has ten or more counts. The chain employs TRBV29-1 and TRBJ2-1, with 7 bases identical to TRBD1. The V segment lost 7 bases and the J segment 4 bases; nucleotides outside the gene matches: 7. The CDR3 is 13 residues long. CDR1 is SQVTM, CDR2 ANQGSEA, per germline. CDR3 in DNA: TGCAGCGCTAAGAGACAGGGTTACAATGAGCAGTTCTTC. It yields the protein CSAKRQGYNEQFF.

This clonotype was counted once. A much larger clone differs by one base, so this may be a read error. The rearrangement links TRBV6-7 to TRBJ1-2; 8 bases agree with TRBD1. TRBV6-7 is an open reading frame, and its role is uncertain. The CDR3 is 15 residues long. The CDR3 sequence: CASSPLTGDDYGDTF. The CDR3 region has the DNA TGTGCCAGCAGCCCTTTGACAGGGGATGACTATGGCGACACCTTC.

Comments on this clonotype: A much larger clone lies a single base off, so this may be a read error. This rearrangement joins TRBV6-2 or TRBV6-3 to TRBJ2-1; the D gene is possibly TRBD1 (7 bases). Germline CDR1 reads MNHEY; CDR2 reads SVGEGT. The CDR3 totals 13 residues. The CDR3 nucleotides are TGTGCCAGCTCAAGTCAGGGGGGCAATGAGCAGCTCTTC. This encodes CASSSQGGNEQLF.

The chain couples TRBV4-1 to TRBJ2-3; 11 nucleotides match TRBD2. This CDR3 is built from 21 residues. With 0 bases clipped from V and 6 bases from J, the junction kept 20 bases outside the gene matches. Germline V gives CDR1 MGHRA, CDR2 YSYEKL. CDR3 nucleotide sequence: TGCGCCAGCAGCCAAGACCCGCCTCGAGAAAGTAGCGGGGGGGCATTGGATACGCAGTATTTT. Its translation is CASSQDPPRESSGGALDTQYF.

This clonotype was counted many times. V usage is TRBV20-1 and J usage is TRBJ1-5; D is perhaps TRBD1 (5 bases). Trimming pared 4 bases from V and 5 bases from J, leaving 15 bases between. CDR1 DFQATT and CDR2 SNEGSKA come from the germline V gene (reference sequence). The CDR3 is 14 residues long. The CDR3 bases are TGCAGTGCTACTCCCCAGACAGACTATCAGCCCCAGCATTTT. Amino acid sequence: CSATPQTDYQPQHF.

This chain connects TRBV11-2 to TRBJ2-3; 14 positions match TRBD2. Germline V lookup: CDR1 SGHAT, CDR2 FQNNGV. After removal of 3 bases from V and 5 bases from J, the junction contained 10 bases not matched to a gene. The CDR3 has 18 residues. This chain's CDR3 is CASSFRRLAGGWGDTQYF. CDR3 DNA: TGTGCCAGCAGCTTCCGCCGACTAGCGGGAGGGTGGGGAGATACGCAGTATTTT.

This clonotype was detected ten times or more. This chain joins TRBV12-3 or TRBV12-4 and TRBJ2-1; 13 nucleotides align to TRBD2. J lost 12 bases, V lost 3 bases, and 8 bases had no gene match. This CDR3 region has 15 residues. CDR3 loop: CASSLRTSGSKGQFF. The CDR3 DNA follows: TGTGCCAGCAGTTTGAGGACTAGCGGGAGTAAGGGGCAGTTCTTC.

This clonotype was picked up many times. The V gene is TRBV27, the J gene TRBJ2-5, with TRBD1 matching 8 bases. Germline CDR1 MNHEY, CDR2 SMNVEV (reference sequence). The CDR3 runs to 14 residues. V shed 5 bases and J 3 bases; nucleotides not matched to a gene: 5. This chain's CDR3 is CASSPYRGKETQYF. DNA for the CDR3: TGTGCCAGCAGTCCGTACAGGGGGAAAGAGACCCAGTACTTC.

This chain joins TRBV7-2 and TRBJ2-1, with D maybe TRBD2 (6 bases). The CDR3 length is 15 residues. Trimming stripped 0 bases from V and 6 bases from J, with 12 bases between. The germline V gene encodes CDR1 SGHTA and CDR2 FQGNSA. The CDR3 spells CASSLAGSWSNEQFF. The CDR3 bases are TGTGCCAGCAGCTTAGCCGGGAGTTGGTCCAATGAGCAGTTCTTC.

This clonotype was recorded at least ten times. The V and J genes are TRBV24-1 and TRBJ2-6; D is undetermined. Germline V gene lookup returns CDR1 KGHDR and CDR2 SFDVKD. The CDR3 is made up of 17 amino acids. Trimming stripped 3 bases from V and 2 bases from J, with 13 bases between. CDR3 sequence: CATSDGAVTPGANVLTF. CDR3 nucleotides: TGTGCCACCAGTGATGGTGCAGTCACCCCTGGGGCCAACGTCCTGACTTTC.

This clonotype was detected ten times or more. This chain joins TRBV29-1 and TRBJ1-4; D is possibly TRBD1 (6 bases). Germline values: CDR1 SQVTM, CDR2 ANQGSEA. This CDR3 has 12 residues. Trimming shortened V by 5 bases and J by 8 bases, and 12 bases separated the two germline ends. This CDR3 is CSVRQGKEKLFF. In DNA, the CDR3 is TGCAGCGTTCGGCAGGGGAAAGAAAAACTGTTTTTT.

The sample holds many counts of this clonotype. The chain links TRBV5-1 to TRBJ2-7; D ambiguous. Germline V gene data show CDR1 as SGHRS and CDR2 as YFSETQ. V lost 4 bases and J 0 bases, leaving 14 bases between the germline ends. CDR3 length: 15 residues. The CDR3 coding sequence is TGCGCCAGCAGCGGGCTTCGCGACCTCTCCTACGAGCAGTACTTC. Translating gives CASSGLRDLSYEQYF.

This clonotype showed up many times. Here the CDR3 DNA reads TGTGCCAGCAGCGAGACTCGACTCCCTGGGAGCACAGATACGCAGTATTTT. Translating gives CASSETRLPGSTDTQYF. V and J are TRBV7-9 and TRBJ2-3; D ambiguous. The CDR3 is 17 residues long. CDR1 is SEHNR and CDR2 is FQNEAQ in the germline V gene (reference sequence). Trimming took 5 bases from V and 0 from J, leaving 18 bases between them.

Ten or more counts support this clonotype. V gene TRBV20-1 combines with J gene TRBJ2-2, with unresolved D. Deletions cut 6 bases from V and 6 bases from J, with 11 bases between. Per germline, CDR1 DFQATT and CDR2 SNEGSKA (reference sequence). The CDR3 length is 12 residues. CDR3: CSATPGPGELFF. CDR3 in DNA: TGCAGTGCCACCCCCGGGCCCGGGGAGCTGTTTTTT.

This clonotype was seen repeatedly, ten times or more. The chain couples TRBV4-3 to TRBJ2-2, with TRBD1 matching 7 bases. The germline gives CDR1 LGHNA, CDR2 YSLEER. This CDR3 is built from 14 residues. V was clipped by 1 base and J by 5 bases; unmatched bases: 1. CDR3: CASSQVTGTGELFF. CDR3 coding DNA: TGCGCCAGCAGCCAAGTGACAGGGACCGGGGAGCTGTTTTTT.

This clonotype has ten or more counts. The V gene is TRBV11-3, the J gene TRBJ2-1; D is undetermined. Per the germline V gene, CDR1 is SGHNT and CDR2 is YENEEA. Trimming removed 9 bases at V and 0 bases at J, with 9 bases between. CDR3 length: 13 residues. DNA of the CDR3: TGTGCCAGATTGCCTAGCTCCTACAATGAGCAGTTCTTC. Encoded protein: CARLPSSYNEQFF.

This clonotype has a count of ten or more. V and J are TRBV20-1 and TRBJ2-1, with 12 bases aligning to TRBD2. The CDR3 has 17 residues. Germline V gives CDR1 DFQATT, CDR2 SNEGSKA (reference sequence). With V trimmed by 3 bases and J by 0 bases, 6 bases remained unmatched. CDR3 sequence (DNA): TGCAGTGCTAGGGGACCGACTAGCGGGAGCTCCTACAATGAGCAGTTCTTC. Encoded protein: CSARGPTSGSSYNEQFF.

This clonotype has a count of ten or more. The J gene is TRBJ2-7, the V gene TRBV28; D ambiguous. Trimming removed 2 bases at V and 5 bases at J, with 7 bases between. The CDR3 has 12 amino acids. Germline V lookup: CDR1 MDHEN, CDR2 SYDVKM. The CDR3: CASSLLGNEQYF. The CDR3 nucleotides are TGTGCCAGCAGTTTACTAGGGAACGAGCAGTACTTC.

This clonotype was recorded many times. The V call is TRBV29-1, the J call TRBJ2-1; D may match TRBD1 or TRBD2 (5 bases each). Trimming left V 7 bases short and J 3 bases short, with 13 bases between. CDR1 and CDR2 from the germline V gene are SQVTM and ANQGSEA. CDR3 length equals 13 residues. The CDR3 sequence: CSGGDGGYNEQFF. As DNA, the CDR3 is TGCAGCGGAGGGGACGGAGGCTACAATGAGCAGTTCTTC.